These 16 T cell receptor beta chains share one sample of origin, sequenced in a study of cytomegalovirus exposure and HLA in healthy donors. 60 Vbeta and 13 Jbeta primers were used in PCR. The assay was immunoSEQ multiplex PCR, and TCRdb's table has in-frame clones only and misses some. Of some 180,000 clones in the sample, 77% were seen once. The sequenced sample was PBMCs. The receptors originated from a man aged 18 to 30 in good health and CMV-seronegative.

V gene TRBV6-1 combines with J gene TRBJ2-3; TRBD2 matches 8 bases. The CDR3 extends over 15 amino acids. J was trimmed by 2 bases and V by 4 bases; bases with no gene match: 5. Germline V gives CDR1 MNHNS, CDR2 SASEGT. The CDR3 is CASSVERGYTDTQYF. CDR3 DNA sequence: TGTGCCAGCAGTGTTGAGCGGGGGTACACAGATACGCAGTATTTT.

The chain has TRBV7-9 and TRBJ1-5; TRBD1 might be the D (5 bases). This CDR3 is built from 13 residues. The V gene's germline CDR1 is SEHNR and CDR2 FQNEAQ (reference sequence). Trimming cost V 2 bases and J 6 bases, with 8 bases left between them. CDR3 sequence (DNA): TGTGCCAGCAGCTTACAGGGCTCTCAGCCCCAGCATTTT. Protein sequence: CASSLQGSQPQHF.

The chain uses TRBV6-1 and TRBJ2-6, with 7 bases lining up with TRBD1. Germline V gene data show CDR1 as MNHNS and CDR2 as SASEGT. V dropped 3 bases and J dropped 0; count of bases not matched to a gene: 5. CDR3 length equals 17 residues. The CDR3 region has the DNA TGTGCCAGCAGTGACCCGGGACAGAGCTCTGGGGCCAACGTCCTGACTTTC. Its translation is CASSDPGQSSGANVLTF.

V gene TRBV5-5 combines with J gene TRBJ1-6; possible D gene TRBD1, 5 bases. V was trimmed by 0 bases and J by 10 bases, leaving 11 bases between them. The CDR3 is made up of 14 amino acids. Germline loops: CDR1 SGHKS, CDR2 YYEKEE (reference sequence). The CDR3 nucleotides read TGTGCCAGCAGCTTGGATCAGGGTCGGTCACCCCTCCACTTT. It is translated as CASSLDQGRSPLHF.

This clone was seen more than once but under ten times. This chain connects TRBV9 to TRBJ1-1; 8 bases match TRBD1. V trimming: 0 bases; J trimming: 4 bases; junction bases outside the gene matches: 8. The CDR3 runs 16 residues. Germline V gives CDR1 SGDLS, CDR2 YYNGEE. DNA of the CDR3: TGTGCCAGCAGCGTAGGAGGGACAGGTTTAGGCACTGAAGCTTTCTTT. As protein: CASSVGGTGLGTEAFF.

With regard to this clone: One junction end does not reproduce the germline sequence, and a read error may be involved. This chain joins TRBV19 and TRBJ2-7; a weak D match, TRBD2 (5 bases). The germline V gene has CDR1 LNHDA and CDR2 SQIVND (reference sequence). CDR3 size: 15 residues. CDR3 in amino acids: CASSRQRADTYKQYF. DNA for the CDR3: TGTGCCAGTAGTCGGCAGAGGGCGGATACCTACAAGCAGTACTTC.

This clone was seen a handful of times. The J gene is TRBJ2-1, the V gene TRBV19, with TRBD1 matching 10 bases. The germline CDR1 and CDR2 sequences are LNHDA and SQIVND (reference sequence). The CDR3 contains 16 residues. V lost 4 bases to trimming and J lost 7 bases; unmatched junction nucleotides: 10. CDR3 DNA sequence: TGTGCCAGTAGTACCATAGCCGGGGACAGGGGAAATGAGCAGTTCTTC. This codes for CASSTIAGDRGNEQFF.

The chain is built from TRBV7-6 and TRBJ2-7, with TRBD1 as a possible D gene (6 bases). This CDR3 spans 12 amino acids. CDR1 is SGHVS, CDR2 FNYEAQ, per germline. V was cut by 6 bases and J by 6 bases, with 12 bases left in between. The CDR3 loop is CASSQGGFEQYF. The CDR3 nucleotides are TGTGCCAGCAGTCAAGGGGGTTTCGAGCAGTACTTC. The full variable domain, rest sourced from reference TRBV7-6 and TRBJ2-7, is GAGVSQSPRYKVTKRGQDVALRCDPISGHVSLYWYRQALGQGPEFLTYFNYEAQQDKSGLPNDRFSAERPEGSISTLTIQRTEQRDSAMYRCASSQGGFEQYFGPGTRLTVT.

This clone was recorded once. The chain combines TRBV12-2 with TRBJ1-3. TRBV12-2 is deemed a pseudogene. This CDR3 is built from 17 residues. Here the CDR3 reads CASRLATTSYWPSTIYF. The CDR3 DNA is TGTGCAAGTCGCTTAGCTACCACTTCTTACTGGCCTAGCACCATATATTTT.

The rearrangement links TRBV6-1 to TRBJ1-5; D uncertain. Germline V gives CDR1 MNHNS, CDR2 SASEGT. This CDR3 has 15 amino acids. The ends were cut back, 0 bases at V and 0 bases at J, with 6 bases in the middle. The CDR3 DNA reads as TGTGCCAGCAGTGAAGCGTCGGGTAGCAATCAGCCCCAGCATTTT. Translation: CASSEASGSNQPQHF.

This rearrangement joins TRBV7-9 to TRBJ2-3; D is perhaps TRBD2 (6 bases). Trimming removed 1 base from V and 2 bases from J, with 10 bases in between. CDR1 SEHNR and CDR2 FQNEAQ come from the germline V gene (reference sequence). The CDR3 runs to 15 residues. CDR3 nucleotide sequence: TGTGCCAGCAGCTTAGGGGACTCGTACACAGATACGCAGTATTTT. Residues: CASSLGDSYTDTQYF.

This clone was recorded at least ten times. Here the CDR3 reads CASSSGLANYGYTF. The CDR3 nucleotides read TGTGCCAGCAGTTCTGGACTTGCTAACTATGGCTACACCTTC. The chain has TRBV6-5 and TRBJ1-2, with unresolved D. Trimming removed 4 bases from V and 0 bases from J, with 9 bases in between. CDR1 is MNHEY and CDR2 is SVGAGI in the germline V gene. The CDR3 sequence is 14 residues long.

The V and J genes are TRBV28 and TRBJ1-4; TRBD1 aligns across 7 bases. Unmatched junction bases numbered 11, after V lost 6 bases and J lost 7 bases. Germline lookup yields CDR1 MDHEN and CDR2 SYDVKM. This CDR3 has 15 residues. CDR3 nucleotides: TGTGCCAGCAGCCCCAACAGGGGATCCGGTGAAAAACTGTTTTTT. This encodes CASSPNRGSGEKLFF. The full variable domain, in which reference TRBV28 and TRBJ1-4 provide the parts outside the CDR3, is DVKVTQSSRYLVKRTGEKVFLECVQDMDHENMFWYRQDPGLGLRLIYFSYDVKMKEKGDIPEGYSVSREKKERFSLILESASTNQTSMYLCASSPNRGSGEKLFFGSGTQLSVL.

The rearrangement joins TRBV5-6 to TRBJ1-2, with 9 bases that match TRBD1. Germline values: CDR1 SGHDT, CDR2 YYEEEE. The ends lost 4 bases at V and 12 bases at J; junction bases unmatched: 10. This CDR3 comprises 13 residues. Here the CDR3 reads CASSPGTGKVDTF. As DNA, the CDR3 is TGTGCCAGCAGCCCCGGGACAGGGAAAGTTGACACCTTC.

This clone was recorded a few times. The chain recombines TRBV4-3 with TRBJ1-1; D is unclear. The germline V and J ends were trimmed by 0 bases and 1 base, with 9 bases remaining between them. CDR3 size: 15 residues. Germline CDR1 and CDR2: LGHNA and YSLEER. Written as DNA, the CDR3 is TGCGCCAGCAGCCAAGATGTTGCAGGGAACACTGAAGCTTTCTTT. Its translation is CASSQDVAGNTEAFF.

The CDR3 loop is CAWSVVGTGSGNEQFF. The CDR3 DNA sequence: TGTGCCTGGAGTGTAGTCGGGACAGGGTCGGGCAATGAGCAGTTCTTC. V and J are TRBV30 and TRBJ2-1; 9 bases line up with TRBD1. The CDR3 is 16 residues long. Germline V gene data show CDR1 as GTSNPN and CDR2 as SVGIG (reference sequence). Losses at the gene ends were 0 bases for V and 6 bases for J; bases not matched to a gene: 9.